The rows below give T cell receptor beta chains drawn from one sample of a study of T cells in Graves' hyperthyroidism and ophthalmopathy. MiXCR, applied by TCRdb to the multiplex PCR reads, yields one record per CDR3 protein. In the table there are some 690,000 distinct CDR3 sequences, around 16% of which are singletons. Sequenced sample: blood. The receptors here all came from a middle-aged man with Graves' hyperthyroidism. Both conserved end residues are trimmed from each CDR3.

j_call v_call cdr3_aa
TRBJ2-3 TRBV12-3/TRBV12-4 ASSQGPGLAGETDTQY
TRBJ2-2 TRBV10-3 ATLLDSAGGELF
TRBJ1-1 TRBV10-2 ASSDYRASEAF
TRBJ1-4 TRBV4-3 ASSQDRHSEMEKLF
TRBJ2-1 TRBV28 ATIAGGPSYNEQF
TRBJ2-7 TRBV29-1 SVEGGGDSSSYEQY
TRBJ2-7 TRBV19 ASSIGGSYEQY
TRBJ2-3 TRBV2 ASNRNRSPTDTQY
TRBJ2-7 TRBV3-1 ASSQVAEGFIVYEQY
TRBJ1-4 TRBV7-9 ASSPGPGEKLF
TRBJ1-1 TRBV11-1 ASSLEPAGGLKNTEAF
TRBJ1-5 TRBV24-1 ATSDSGRGSNQPQH
TRBJ1-2 TRBV3-1 ASSPTGIYGYT
TRBJ1-5 TRBV2 ASSGRQYQPQH
TRBJ2-3 TRBV20-1 SARVHSSTDTQY
TRBJ2-6 TRBV20-1 SASGRGTGVSGANVLT
TRBJ1-5 TRBV6-1 ASSEGAGQHQPQH
TRBJ2-7 TRBV12-3/TRBV12-4 ASKLSGGSYEQY
TRBJ2-5 TRBV11-2 ASSSTSGRTQETQY
TRBJ2-7 TRBV14 ASSQWAGPYEQY
TRBJ2-7 TRBV28 ASSLARKGEQY
TRBJ2-5 TRBV9 ASSRADGETQY